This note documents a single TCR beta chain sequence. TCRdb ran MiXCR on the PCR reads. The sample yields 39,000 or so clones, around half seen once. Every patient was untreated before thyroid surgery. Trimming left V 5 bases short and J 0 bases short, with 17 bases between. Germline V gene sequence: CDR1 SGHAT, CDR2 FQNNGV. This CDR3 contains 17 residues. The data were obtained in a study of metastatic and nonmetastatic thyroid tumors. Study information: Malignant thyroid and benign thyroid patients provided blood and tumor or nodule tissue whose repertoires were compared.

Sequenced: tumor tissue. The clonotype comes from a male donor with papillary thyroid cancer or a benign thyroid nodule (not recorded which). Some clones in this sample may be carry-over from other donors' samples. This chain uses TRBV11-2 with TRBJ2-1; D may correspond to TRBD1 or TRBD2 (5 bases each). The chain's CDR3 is CASSPGPSGSSYNEQFF. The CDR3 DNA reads TGTGCCAGCAGCCCGGGACCGAGCGGAAGCTCCTACAATGAGCAGTTCTTC.